These 18 T cell receptor beta chains were all obtained from the same sample, sequenced in a study of Ad26.COV2.S vaccination and SARS-CoV-2 variants. Treatment: some 20 received Ad26.COV2.S at low or high dose, single or two shots; 5 received placebo; per-sample allocation not given. Samples came from day 63 after the first vaccine or placebo injection. Sequencing used immunoSEQ multiplex PCR; TCRdb keeps in-frame clones, though not all of them. The profile shows approximately 410,000 clones, 70% to 90% of them singletons. Sequencing was performed on peripheral blood, taken in a trial of Ad26.COV2.S vaccine versus placebo. These TCRs come from a person between 18 and 65 years old who received the Ad26.COV2.S COVID-19 vaccine or a placebo.

A word on this clone: Other DNA sequences within the sample encode an identical CDR3. The chain employs TRBV7-9 and TRBJ2-5, with D possibly TRBD2 on 5 matching bases. In germline, CDR1 is SEHNR, CDR2 FQNEAQ (reference sequence). The CDR3 contains 14 residues. The germline V and J ends were trimmed by 1 base and 3 bases, with 9 bases remaining between them. In DNA form, the CDR3 reads TGTGCCAGCAGCTTAGTCCCGGGGAAAGAGACCCAGTACTTC. As protein: CASSLVPGKETQYF.

The chain recombines TRBV5-4 with TRBJ2-7; D possibly matches TRBD1 or TRBD2 (5 bases each). This CDR3 has 12 amino acids. Trimming stripped 3 bases from V and 7 bases from J, with 11 bases between. CDR1 is SGHNT and CDR2 is YYREEE in the germline V gene (reference sequence). The CDR3 DNA follows: TGTGCCAGCAGCTGGGGGACGGGGGAGCAGTACTTC. Translated, it gives CASSWGTGEQYF.

In the case of this clone: Other nucleotide sequences from this sample produce the same CDR3. The rearrangement links TRBV9 to TRBJ1-1; perhaps TRBD1 as D (5 bases). CDR3 length: 14 amino acids. The V and J ends lost 2 bases and 1 base respectively, with 9 bases between them. Looked up from germline, CDR1 is SGDLS and CDR2 is YYNGEE. This CDR3 is CASSVGAGNTEAFF. The CDR3 DNA is TGTGCCAGCAGCGTTGGGGCCGGGAACACTGAAGCTTTCTTT.

V and J are TRBV28 and TRBJ2-5; TRBD1 is a possible D gene (5 bases). The length of the CDR3 is 13 residues. Trimming took off 2 bases at V and 1 base at J, with 5 bases between the two ends. Germline CDR1 is MDHEN and CDR2 is SYDVKM. The CDR3 region is CASSLDSQETQYF. Here the CDR3 DNA reads TGTGCCAGCAGTTTAGACAGCCAAGAGACCCAGTACTTC.

The rearrangement uses TRBV2 and TRBJ2-6, with TRBD1 as a possible D gene (5 bases). This CDR3 spans 19 amino acids. CDR1 and CDR2 from the germline V gene are SNHLY and FYNNEI. Trimming cost V 4 bases and J 2 bases, with 21 bases left between them. This CDR3 reads CASSGLWPGPGTGANVLTF. The CDR3 DNA reads as TGTGCCAGCAGTGGGTTATGGCCAGGGCCGGGTACTGGGGCCAACGTCCTGACTTTC.

The chain combines TRBV7-2 with TRBJ2-5; D unclear. CDR1 and CDR2 (germline): SGHTA, FQGNSA. Trimming shortened V by 3 bases and J by 5 bases, and 13 bases separated the two germline ends. The CDR3 consists of 14 residues. CDR3 bases: TGTGCCAGCAGCTTTAGTGCCTCGGCTGAGACCCAGTACTTC. Translating gives CASSFSASAETQYF.

This clone was seen a few times. This chain uses TRBV7-9 with TRBJ2-1; D not resolved. Per the germline V gene, CDR1 is SEHNR and CDR2 is FQNEAQ (reference sequence). Trimming removed 8 bases from V and 5 bases from J, with 7 bases in between. The CDR3 consists of 11 residues. DNA of the CDR3: TGTGCCAGCGACGAGAACAATGAGCAGTTCTTC. It specifies CASDENNEQFF.

Of note for this clone: Other DNA sequences in this sample translate to the same CDR3. V gene TRBV7-9 combines with J gene TRBJ1-2, with D uncertain. The V gene's germline CDR1 is SEHNR and CDR2 FQNEAQ (reference sequence). The CDR3 is made up of 13 amino acids. Deletions cut 2 bases from V and 4 bases from J, with 8 bases between. The CDR3 region has the DNA TGTGCCAGCAGCTTATCGGGCGGCTATGGCTACACCTTC. Amino acid sequence: CASSLSGGYGYTF.

This chain joins TRBV6-5 and TRBJ2-3, with D perhaps TRBD1 (6 bases). CDR3 length equals 14 residues. Trimming shortened V by 10 bases and J by 2 bases, and 16 bases separated the two germline ends. Looked up from germline, CDR1 is MNHEY and CDR2 is SVGAGI. The CDR3 region has the DNA TGTGCCACCCTAAGAGGGGGTTACACAGATACGCAGTATTTT. Protein sequence: CATLRGGYTDTQYF.

This clone was detected a few times. The V and J genes are TRBV19 and TRBJ1-5; D is unclear. The germline gives CDR1 LNHDA, CDR2 SQIVND (reference sequence). The CDR3 runs to 15 residues. Between the trimmed V and J ends, which lost 3 bases and 0 bases, there was a span of 9 bases. Here the CDR3 reads CASSIGSGSNQPQHF. CDR3 in DNA: TGTGCCAGTAGTATTGGGTCGGGTAGCAATCAGCCCCAGCATTTT.

The chain recombines TRBV11-3 with TRBJ2-2; TRBD1 or TRBD2 may be the D gene (5 bases each). Deletions cut 1 base from V and 1 base from J, with 10 bases between. Looked up from germline, CDR1 is SGHNT and CDR2 is YENEEA. The CDR3 has 16 amino acids. The CDR3 DNA reads TGTGCCAGCAGCTTAGTATGGGGACGGAACACCGGGGAGCTGTTTTTT. Amino acids: CASSLVWGRNTGELFF.

This chain connects TRBV5-1 to TRBJ2-2; 8 nucleotides agree with TRBD1. The CDR3 runs to 15 residues. Germline-derived CDR1 and CDR2 are SGHRS and YFSETQ. V was pared by 0 bases and J by 5 bases, with 3 bases of the junction left unmatched. CDR3 in amino acids: CASSLGHRGTGELFF. The CDR3 DNA sequence: TGCGCCAGCAGCTTGGGCCACAGGGGGACCGGGGAGCTGTTTTTT.

The chain employs TRBV3-1 (or the pseudogene TRBV3-2) and TRBJ2-1; D unresolved. The CDR3 covers 16 residues. Trimming took 5 bases from V and 7 from J, leaving 21 bases between them. Germline CDR1 and CDR2: LGHDT and YNNKEL (reference sequence). The CDR3 region is CASSYNPSPSLNEQFF. Here the CDR3 DNA reads TGTGCCAGCAGCTACAACCCGTCCCCATCACTGAATGAGCAGTTCTTC.

V and J are TRBV7-7 and TRBJ2-5; weak D call: TRBD2 (6 bases). CDR1 and CDR2 from the germline V gene are SSHAT and FNYEAQ (reference sequence). V shed 1 base and J shed 3 bases, with 12 bases lying between them. The CDR3 loop spans 15 amino acids. In DNA, the CDR3 is TGTGCCAGCAGCTTAGGCTCTAGCGCTAAAGAGACCCAGTACTTC. This codes for CASSLGSSAKETQYF.

The J gene is TRBJ1-4, the V gene TRBV11-2, with D hard to call. Trimming cost V 4 bases and J 0 bases, with 12 bases left between them. The CDR3 consists of 16 residues. Germline values: CDR1 SGHAT, CDR2 FQNNGV. Here the CDR3 reads CASSSRSTATNEKLFF. CDR3 DNA: TGTGCCAGCAGCTCCCGCTCTACGGCAACTAATGAAAAACTGTTTTTT.

The chain employs TRBV6-2 or TRBV6-3 and TRBJ2-5; TRBD2 is a possible D gene (6 bases). CDR1 and CDR2 from the germline V gene are MNHEY and SVGEGT. V shed 7 bases and J shed 13 bases, with 16 bases lying between them. This CDR3 is built from 11 residues. The CDR3 DNA is TGTGCCAGCACCCCGGGACTTCCCTTGTACTTC. It translates to CASTPGLPLYF.

The chain links TRBV6-5 to TRBJ2-7; 14 bases agree with TRBD2. Germline CDR1 is MNHEY and CDR2 is SVGAGI. Trimming cost V 6 bases and J 4 bases; bases outside gene matches: 5. This CDR3 is 15 amino acids long. CDR3: CASSRRLAGGYEQYF. CDR3 DNA: TGTGCCAGCAGCCGCAGACTAGCGGGAGGGTACGAGCAGTACTTC.

A word on this clone: The same CDR3 can be traced to other DNA sequences in this sample. J is TRBJ2-3 and V is TRBV7-2; D gene uncertain. CDR1 is SGHTA and CDR2 is FQGNSA in the germline V gene. With 0 bases removed from V and 3 bases from J, the gap between germline ends came to 7 bases. The CDR3 is made up of 14 amino acids. The CDR3 sequence is CASSLARGTDTQYF. CDR3 coding DNA: TGTGCCAGCAGCTTAGCGCGTGGTACAGATACGCAGTATTTT. Variable domain in full (rest from reference TRBV7-2 and TRBJ2-3): GAGVSQSPSNKVTEKGKDVELRCDPISGHTALYWYRQSLGQGLEFLIYFQGNSAPDKSGLPSDRFSAERTGGSVSTLTIQRTQQEDSAVYLCASSLARGTDTQYFGPGTRLTVL.